This T cell receptor beta chain is from a study of blood T cells in healthy people across ages. Primed by a sample-barcoded 5' primer and a J-beta primer mix, a second PCR proceeded for about 6 to 11 cycles. One entry per CDR3 protein results from TCRdb running MiXCR on the 5' RACE reads. The sample yields about 1.8 million distinct CDR3 sequences, less than 50% seen once. Peripheral blood, approximately 10 milliliters per donor, was collected. Trimming took 0 bases from V and 5 from J, leaving 11 bases between them. The germline V gene encodes CDR1 LGHNA and CDR2 YSLEER. The CDR3 extends over 15 amino acids.

The TCR was taken from a woman between 35 and 50 years old in good health. The sequenced material came from blood. This sequence joins TRBV4-3 and TRBJ2-4; the D gene is possibly TRBD1 (6 bases). CDR3 in DNA: TGCGCCAGCAGCCAAGAAGCGACAGGTCAAAACATTCAGTACTTC. Protein: CASSQEATGQNIQYF.